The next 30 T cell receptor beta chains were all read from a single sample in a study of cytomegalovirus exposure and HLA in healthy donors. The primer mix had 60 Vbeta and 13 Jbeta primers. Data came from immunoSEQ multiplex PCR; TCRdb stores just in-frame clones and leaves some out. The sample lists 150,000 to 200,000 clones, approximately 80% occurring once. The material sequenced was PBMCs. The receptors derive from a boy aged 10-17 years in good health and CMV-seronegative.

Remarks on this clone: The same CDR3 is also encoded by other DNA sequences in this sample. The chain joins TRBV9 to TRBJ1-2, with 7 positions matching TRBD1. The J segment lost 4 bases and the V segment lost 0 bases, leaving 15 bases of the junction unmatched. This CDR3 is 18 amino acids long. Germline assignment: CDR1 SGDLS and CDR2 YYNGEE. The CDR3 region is CASSVGVDRPHLPYGYTF. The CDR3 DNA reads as TGTGCCAGCAGCGTAGGAGTGGACAGGCCCCACTTACCCTATGGCTACACCTTC. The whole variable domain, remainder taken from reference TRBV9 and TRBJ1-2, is DSGVTQTPKHLITATGQRVTLRCSPRSGDLSVYWYQQSLDQGLQFLIQYYNGEERAKGNILERFSAQQFPDLHSELNLSSLELGDSALYFCASSVGVDRPHLPYGYTFGSGTRLTVV.

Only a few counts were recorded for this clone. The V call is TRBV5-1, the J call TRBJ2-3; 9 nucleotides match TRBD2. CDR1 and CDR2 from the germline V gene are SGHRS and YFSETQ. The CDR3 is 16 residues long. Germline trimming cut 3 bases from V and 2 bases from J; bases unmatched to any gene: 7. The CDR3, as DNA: TGCGCCAGCAGCTCCTTGACTAGCGGCAACACAGATACGCAGTATTTT. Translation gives CASSSLTSGNTDTQYF. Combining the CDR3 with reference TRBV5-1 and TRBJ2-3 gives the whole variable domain KAGVTQTPRYLIKTRGQQVTLSCSPISGHRSVSWYQQTPGQGLQFLFEYFSETQRNKGNFPGRFSGRQFSNSRSEMNVSTLELGDSALYLCASSSLTSGNTDTQYFGPGTRLTVL.

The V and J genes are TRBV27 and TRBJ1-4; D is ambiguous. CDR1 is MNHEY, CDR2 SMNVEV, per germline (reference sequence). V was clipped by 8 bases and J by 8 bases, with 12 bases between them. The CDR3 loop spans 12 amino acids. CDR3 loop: CASQRTGEKLFF. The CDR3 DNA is TGTGCCAGCCAGCGGACCGGAGAAAAACTGTTTTTT.

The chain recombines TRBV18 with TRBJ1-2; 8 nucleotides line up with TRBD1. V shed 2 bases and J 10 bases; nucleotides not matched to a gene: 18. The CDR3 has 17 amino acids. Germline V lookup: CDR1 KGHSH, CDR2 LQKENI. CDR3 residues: CASSPNPVQGAPIDYTF. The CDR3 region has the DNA TGTGCCAGCTCACCAAATCCCGTCCAGGGGGCCCCGATTGACTACACCTTC. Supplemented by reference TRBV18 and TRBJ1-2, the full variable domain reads NAGVMQNPRHLVRRRGQEARLRCSPMKGHSHVYWYRQLPEEGLKFMVYLQKENIIDESGMPKERFSAEFPKEGPSILRIQQVVRGDSAAYFCASSPNPVQGAPIDYTFGSGTRLTVV.

CDR3 in DNA: TGTGCCAGCAGTTATTCGCGGCAGACCACCGGGGAGCTGTTTTTT. This translates into CASSYSRQTTGELFF. The J gene is TRBJ2-2, the V gene TRBV6-6, with no clear D. Germline V gene data show CDR1 as MNHNY and CDR2 as SVGAGI (reference sequence). Trimming left V 3 bases short and J 4 bases short, with 12 bases between. This CDR3 is built from 15 residues.

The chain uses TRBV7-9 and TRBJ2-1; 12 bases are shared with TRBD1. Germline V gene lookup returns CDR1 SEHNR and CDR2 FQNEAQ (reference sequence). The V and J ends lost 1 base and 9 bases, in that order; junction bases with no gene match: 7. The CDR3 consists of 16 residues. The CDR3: CASSLGDRGPRGEQFF. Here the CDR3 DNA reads TGTGCCAGCAGCTTAGGGGACAGGGGGCCCCGAGGTGAGCAGTTCTTC.

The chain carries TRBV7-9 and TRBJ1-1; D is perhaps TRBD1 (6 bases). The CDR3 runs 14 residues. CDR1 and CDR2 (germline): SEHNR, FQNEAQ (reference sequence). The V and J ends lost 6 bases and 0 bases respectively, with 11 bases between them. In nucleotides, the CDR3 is TGTGCCAGCAGTGGGGACACCGTGAACACTGAAGCTTTCTTT. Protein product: CASSGDTVNTEAFF.

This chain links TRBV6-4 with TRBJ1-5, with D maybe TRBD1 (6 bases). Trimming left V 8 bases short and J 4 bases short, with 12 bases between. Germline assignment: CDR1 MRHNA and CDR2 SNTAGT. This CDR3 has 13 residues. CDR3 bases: TGTGCCAGCTCCCGGGACACAAATCAGCCCCAGCATTTT. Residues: CASSRDTNQPQHF.

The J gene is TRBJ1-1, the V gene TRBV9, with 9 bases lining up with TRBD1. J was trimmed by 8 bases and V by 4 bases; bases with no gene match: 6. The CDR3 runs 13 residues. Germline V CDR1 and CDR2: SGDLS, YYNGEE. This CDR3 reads CASSPGTGIEAFF. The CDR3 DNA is TGTGCCAGCAGCCCCGGGACAGGGATCGAAGCTTTCTTT.

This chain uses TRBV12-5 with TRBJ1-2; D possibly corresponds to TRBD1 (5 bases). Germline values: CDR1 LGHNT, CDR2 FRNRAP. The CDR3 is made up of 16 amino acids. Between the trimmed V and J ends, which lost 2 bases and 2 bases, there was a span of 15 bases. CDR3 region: CASGLIGATVNYGYTF. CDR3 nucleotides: TGTGCTAGTGGTTTGATAGGGGCTACGGTGAACTATGGCTACACCTTC.

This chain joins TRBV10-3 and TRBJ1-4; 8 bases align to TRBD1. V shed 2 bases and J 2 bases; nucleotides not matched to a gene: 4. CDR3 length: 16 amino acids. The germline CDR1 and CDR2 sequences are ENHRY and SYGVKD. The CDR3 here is CAISEDRGATNEKLFF. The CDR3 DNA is TGTGCCATCAGTGAGGACAGGGGCGCCACTAATGAAAAACTGTTTTTT.

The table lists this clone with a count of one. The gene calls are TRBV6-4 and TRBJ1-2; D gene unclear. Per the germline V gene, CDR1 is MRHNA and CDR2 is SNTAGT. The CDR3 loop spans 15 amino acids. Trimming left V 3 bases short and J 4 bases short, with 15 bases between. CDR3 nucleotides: TGTGCCAGCAGTGATGGGCACAGTCCTTCCTATGGCTACACCTTC. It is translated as CASSDGHSPSYGYTF.

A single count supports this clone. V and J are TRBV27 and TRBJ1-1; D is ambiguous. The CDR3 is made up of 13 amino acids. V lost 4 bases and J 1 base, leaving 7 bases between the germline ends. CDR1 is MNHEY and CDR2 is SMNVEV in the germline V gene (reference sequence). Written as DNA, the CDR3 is TGTGCCAGCAGTTGGAGTGGGAACACTGAAGCTTTCTTT. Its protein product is CASSWSGNTEAFF.

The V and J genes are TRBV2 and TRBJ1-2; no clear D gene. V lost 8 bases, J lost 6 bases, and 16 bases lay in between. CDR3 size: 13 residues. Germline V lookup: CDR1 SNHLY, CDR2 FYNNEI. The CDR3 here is CASGSGSQDGYTF. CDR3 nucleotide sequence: TGTGCCAGCGGGAGCGGGTCCCAGGATGGCTACACCTTC. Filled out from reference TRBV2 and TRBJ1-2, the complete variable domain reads EPEVTQTPSHQVTQMGQEVILRCVPISNHLYFYWYRQILGQKVEFLVSFYNNEISEKSEIFDDQFSVERPDGSNFTLKIRSTKLEDSAMYFCASGSGSQDGYTFGSGTRLTVV.

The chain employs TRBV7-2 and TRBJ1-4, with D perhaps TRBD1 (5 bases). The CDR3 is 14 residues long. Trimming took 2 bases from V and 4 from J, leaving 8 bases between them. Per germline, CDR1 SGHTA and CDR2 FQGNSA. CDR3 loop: CASSLNRNNEKLFF. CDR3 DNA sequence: TGTGCCAGCAGCTTAAACAGGAATAATGAAAAACTGTTTTTT.

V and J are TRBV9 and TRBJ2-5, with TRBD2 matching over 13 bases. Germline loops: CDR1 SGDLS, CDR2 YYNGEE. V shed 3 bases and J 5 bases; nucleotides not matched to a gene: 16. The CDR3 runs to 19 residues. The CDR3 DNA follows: TGTGCCAGCAGCGCCCGACAGGGGAGACTAGCGGGAGGTGCGGAGACCCAGTACTTC. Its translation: CASSARQGRLAGGAETQYF.

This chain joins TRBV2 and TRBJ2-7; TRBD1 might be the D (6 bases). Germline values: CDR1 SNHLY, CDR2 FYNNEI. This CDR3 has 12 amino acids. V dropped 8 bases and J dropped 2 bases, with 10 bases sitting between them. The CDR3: CASRWGPYEQYF. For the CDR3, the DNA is TGTGCCAGCCGATGGGGGCCCTACGAGCAGTACTTC.

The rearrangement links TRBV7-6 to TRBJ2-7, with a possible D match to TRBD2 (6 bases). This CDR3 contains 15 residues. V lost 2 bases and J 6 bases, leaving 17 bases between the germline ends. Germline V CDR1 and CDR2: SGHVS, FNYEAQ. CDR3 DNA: TGTGCCAGCAGCTTAAGTGCGGGAATGCCGACCGAGCAGTACTTC. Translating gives CASSLSAGMPTEQYF.

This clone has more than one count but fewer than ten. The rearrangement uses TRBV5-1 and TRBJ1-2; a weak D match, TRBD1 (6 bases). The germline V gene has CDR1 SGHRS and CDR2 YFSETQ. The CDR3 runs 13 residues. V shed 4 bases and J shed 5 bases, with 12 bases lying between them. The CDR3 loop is CASSPDSFYGYTF. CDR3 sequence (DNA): TGCGCCAGCAGCCCGGACAGTTTTTATGGCTACACCTTC.

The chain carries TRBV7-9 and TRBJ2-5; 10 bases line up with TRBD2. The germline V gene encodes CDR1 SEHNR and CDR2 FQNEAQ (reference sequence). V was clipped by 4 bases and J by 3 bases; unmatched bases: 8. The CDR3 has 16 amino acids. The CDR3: CASSSTAGGPKETQYF. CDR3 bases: TGTGCCAGCAGCTCTACAGCGGGAGGGCCGAAAGAGACCCAGTACTTC.

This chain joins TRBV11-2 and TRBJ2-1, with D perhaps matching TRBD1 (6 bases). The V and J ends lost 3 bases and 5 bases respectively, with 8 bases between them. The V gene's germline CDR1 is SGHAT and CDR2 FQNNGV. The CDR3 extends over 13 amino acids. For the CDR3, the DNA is TGTGCCAGCAGCTTTCCAGGGGACAATGAGCAGTTCTTC. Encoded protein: CASSFPGDNEQFF.

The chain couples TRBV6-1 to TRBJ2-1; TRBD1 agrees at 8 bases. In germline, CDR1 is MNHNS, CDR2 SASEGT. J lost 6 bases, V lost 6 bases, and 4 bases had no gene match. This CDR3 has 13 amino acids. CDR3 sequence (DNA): TGTGCCAGCAGGGAGACAGGGGCCAATGAGCAGTTCTTC. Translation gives CASRETGANEQFF.

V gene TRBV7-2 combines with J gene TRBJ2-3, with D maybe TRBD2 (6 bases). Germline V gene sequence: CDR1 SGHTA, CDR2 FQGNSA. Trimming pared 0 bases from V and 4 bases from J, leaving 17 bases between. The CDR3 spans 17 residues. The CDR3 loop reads CASSLASLGGIPDTQYF. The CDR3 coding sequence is TGTGCCAGCAGCTTAGCTTCCCTTGGCGGGATCCCAGATACGCAGTATTTT.

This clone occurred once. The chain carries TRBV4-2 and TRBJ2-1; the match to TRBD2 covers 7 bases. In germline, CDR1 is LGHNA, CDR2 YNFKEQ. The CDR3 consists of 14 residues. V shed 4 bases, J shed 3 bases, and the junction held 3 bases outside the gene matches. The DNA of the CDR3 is TGTGCCAGCAGCCCCGAGCGGGACTACAATGAGCAGTTCTTC. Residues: CASSPERDYNEQFF.

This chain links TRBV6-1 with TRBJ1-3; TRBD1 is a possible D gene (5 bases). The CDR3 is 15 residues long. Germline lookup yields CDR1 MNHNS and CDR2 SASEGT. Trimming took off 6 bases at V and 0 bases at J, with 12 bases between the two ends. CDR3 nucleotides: TGTGCCAGCAGAATAAAACAGGCCTCTGGAAACACCATATATTTT. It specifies CASRIKQASGNTIYF.

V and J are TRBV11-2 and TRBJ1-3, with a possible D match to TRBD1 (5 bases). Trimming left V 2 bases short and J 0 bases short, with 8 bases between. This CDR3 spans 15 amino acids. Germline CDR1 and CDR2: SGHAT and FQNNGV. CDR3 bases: TGTGCCAGCAGCTTAAACAGGTTCTCTGGAAACACCATATATTTT. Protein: CASSLNRFSGNTIYF.

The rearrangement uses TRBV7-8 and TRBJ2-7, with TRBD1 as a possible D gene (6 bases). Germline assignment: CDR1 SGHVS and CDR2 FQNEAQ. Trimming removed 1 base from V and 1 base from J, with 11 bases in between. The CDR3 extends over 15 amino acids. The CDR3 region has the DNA TGTGCCAGCAGCTTAGAAGGGGGTAGTTCCTACGAGCAGTACTTC. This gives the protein CASSLEGGSSYEQYF.

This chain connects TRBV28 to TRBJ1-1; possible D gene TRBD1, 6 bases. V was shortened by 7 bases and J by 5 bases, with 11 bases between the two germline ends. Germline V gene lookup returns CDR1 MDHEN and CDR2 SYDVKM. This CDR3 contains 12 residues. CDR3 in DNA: TGTGCCAGCACCGTGAGGGGGACTGAAGCTTTCTTT. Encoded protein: CASTVRGTEAFF.

CDR3 region: CASRRTAVSDTQYF. The CDR3 region has the DNA TGTGCCAGCAGGAGGACTGCCGTATCAGATACGCAGTATTTT. J is TRBJ2-3 and V is TRBV6-1; weak D call: TRBD2 (5 bases). The CDR3 covers 14 residues. V lost 6 bases to trimming and J lost 4 bases, with 14 bases between them. From germline, CDR1 is MNHNS and CDR2 SASEGT.

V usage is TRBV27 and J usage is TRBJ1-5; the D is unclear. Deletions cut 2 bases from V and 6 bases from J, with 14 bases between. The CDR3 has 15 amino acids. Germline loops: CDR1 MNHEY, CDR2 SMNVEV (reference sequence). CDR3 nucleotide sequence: TGTGCCAGCAGTTTAGCCTTAGGGAGTGGTCAGCCCCAGCATTTT. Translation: CASSLALGSGQPQHF.